The T cell receptor (beta chain) described here comes from a study of radiation and T cells in renal cell carcinoma. Notes on the study in general: Top tumor clonotypes rose in blood 2 weeks post-radiation, then contracted. No pretreatment tumor biopsies were available for baseline clonotypes.

The table came from immunoSEQ multiplex PCR; TCRdb's copy has only in-frame clones and leaves some out. The sample contains about 86,000 clones, around 81% of which appear only once. This clone was detected only a few times. Its antigen remains unknown. After removal of 6 bases from V and 8 bases from J, the junction contained 12 bases not matched to a gene. Germline-derived CDR1 and CDR2 are KGHSH and LQKENI. This CDR3 is 15 amino acids long. This sample's time point: blood 4 weeks post-SBRT, at nephrectomy. Documented treatment: 15 Gy SBRT to primary tumor, nephrectomy 4 weeks later. Nephrectomy followed 15 Gy stereotactic body radiation by 4 weeks. The tumor was a clear cell renal cell carcinoma.

Sequenced here: blood, sampled from a patient whose treatment included radiotherapy and nephrectomy. This clonotype originated in a middle-aged man with renal cell carcinoma. The rearrangement uses TRBV18 and TRBJ1-4, with 7 bases lining up with TRBD1. CDR3: CASSLTGNSREKLFF. The CDR3 DNA is TGTGCCAGCTCGCTGACAGGGAATAGTCGGGAAAAACTGTTTTTT.